This T cell receptor beta chain was obtained from a study of blood T cell repertoires in COVID-19. Germline-derived CDR1 and CDR2 are MNHEY and SVGAGI. V was cut by 0 bases and J by 8 bases, with 13 bases left in between. The CDR3 has 15 amino acids. In the source study's methods: Cell counts per sample came from amplifying reference gene primers. This table comes from immunoSEQ multiplex PCR, and its TCRdb copy is limited to in-frame clones, with some not included. Clone size and the V and J calls come from that table; the DNA yielded D and trimming. The sample holds around 320,000 clones; around 87% are singletons and the top ten take around 4.5%.

Sequencing used PBMCs or T cells enriched from blood (not recorded which). The chain employs TRBV6-5 and TRBJ1-4; D perhaps matches TRBD1 (5 bases). This clonotype was obtained from a woman between 18 and 29 years old with acute COVID-19. This chain's CDR3 is CASSYSTQGGEKLFF. The CDR3 DNA reads as TGTGCCAGCAGTTACTCGACTCAGGGCGGAGAAAAACTGTTTTTT.